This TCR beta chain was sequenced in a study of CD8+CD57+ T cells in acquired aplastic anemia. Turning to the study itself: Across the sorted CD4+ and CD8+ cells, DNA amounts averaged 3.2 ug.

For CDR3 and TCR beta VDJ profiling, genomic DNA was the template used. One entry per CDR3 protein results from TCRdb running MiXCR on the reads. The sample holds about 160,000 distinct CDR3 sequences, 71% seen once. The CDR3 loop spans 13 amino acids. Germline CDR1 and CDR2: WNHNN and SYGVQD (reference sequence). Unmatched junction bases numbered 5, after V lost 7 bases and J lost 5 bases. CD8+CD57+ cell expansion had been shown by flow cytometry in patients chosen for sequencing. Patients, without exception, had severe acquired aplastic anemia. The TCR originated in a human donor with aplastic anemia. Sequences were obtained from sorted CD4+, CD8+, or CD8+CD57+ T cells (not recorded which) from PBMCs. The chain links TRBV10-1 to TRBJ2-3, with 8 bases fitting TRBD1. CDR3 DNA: TGCGCCAGCAAACAGGGGGTGGGAGATACGCAGTATTTT. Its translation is CASKQGVGDTQYF.